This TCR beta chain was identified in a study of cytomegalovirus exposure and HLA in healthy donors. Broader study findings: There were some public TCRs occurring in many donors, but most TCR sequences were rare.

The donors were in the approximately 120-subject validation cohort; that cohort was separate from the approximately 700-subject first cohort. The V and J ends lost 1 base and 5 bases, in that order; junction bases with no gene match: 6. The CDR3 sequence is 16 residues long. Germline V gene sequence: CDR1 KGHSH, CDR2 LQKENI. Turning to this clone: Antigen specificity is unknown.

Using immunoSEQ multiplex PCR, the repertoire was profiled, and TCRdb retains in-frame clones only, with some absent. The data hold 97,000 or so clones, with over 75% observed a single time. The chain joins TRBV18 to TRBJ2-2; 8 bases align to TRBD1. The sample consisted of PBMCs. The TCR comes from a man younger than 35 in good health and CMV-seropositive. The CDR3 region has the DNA TGTGCCAGCTCACCACTGGGACAGGATGTAACCGGGGAGCTGTTTTTT. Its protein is CASSPLGQDVTGELFF.